A selection of T cell receptor beta chains follows, all from one sample in a study of cytomegalovirus exposure and HLA in healthy donors. Sequencing was performed with immunoSEQ multiplex PCR; in TCRdb, only in-frame clones are kept and a portion is missing. Of some 78,000 clones in the sample, 90% to 96% are singletons; the top ten hold roughly 1.5%. Sequenced material: PBMCs. The receptors originated from a man aged 18-30 years in good health and CMV-seropositive. Each CDR3 is given with its conserved first and last residue. Each record gives: V gene, J gene, D gene, clone size, CDR3 length, CDR3 DNA, CDR3 protein. A D gene is named only where the DNA matches it firmly. Size tells how often a clone was seen (once, few, many) or the class of an expanded clone, and some rows leave it out.

v_gene: TRBV28
j_gene: TRBJ1-3
d_gene: TRBD1
abundance: .
len: 15
CDR3nt: TGTGCCAGCAGTTTCGACAGGGGCTCTGGAAACACCATATATTTT
CDR3aa: CASSFDRGSGNTIYF

v_gene: TRBV27
j_gene: TRBJ2-1
d_gene: TRBD2
abundance: .
len: 16
CDR3nt: TGTGCCAGCACCCGCTTCGGGAGGGCCCCATACAATGAGCAGTTCTTC
CDR3aa: CASTRFGRAPYNEQFF

v_gene: TRBV28
j_gene: TRBJ2-1
d_gene: .
abundance: .
len: 18
CDR3nt: TGTGCCAGCAGTTTCCCCCTTGGGGGACTCGGTTCGGGGAATGAGCAGTTCTTC
CDR3aa: CASSFPLGGLGSGNEQFF

v_gene: TRBV30
j_gene: TRBJ2-5
d_gene: TRBD1
abundance: .
len: 14
CDR3nt: TGTGCCTGGGGGACAGGGGGCGCTGGGGAGACCCAGTACTTC
CDR3aa: CAWGTGGAGETQYF

v_gene: TRBV7-6
j_gene: TRBJ2-1
d_gene: .
abundance: once
len: 15
CDR3nt: TGTGCCAGCACTTGGGCGGGAAGCTCCTACAATGAGCAGTTCTTC
CDR3aa: CASTWAGSSYNEQFF

v_gene: TRBV4-1
j_gene: TRBJ2-2
d_gene: TRBD1
abundance: once
len: 14
CDR3nt: TGCGCCAGCAGCGACAGGGAGTGGGCCGGGGAGCTGTTTTTT
CDR3aa: CASSDREWAGELFF

v_gene: TRBV5-1
j_gene: TRBJ2-7
d_gene: TRBD2
abundance: .
len: 15
CDR3nt: TGCGCCAGCAGTCGGTCGGCGGGAGAGGGGTACGAGCAGTACTTC
CDR3aa: CASSRSAGEGYEQYF

v_gene: TRBV7-2
j_gene: TRBJ2-5
d_gene: TRBD2
abundance: .
len: 15
CDR3nt: TGTGCCAGCAGCTCTACTAGCGGGAGTCGGGAGACCCAGTACTTC
CDR3aa: CASSSTSGSRETQYF

v_gene: TRBV28
j_gene: TRBJ2-3
d_gene: TRBD2
abundance: few
len: 16
CDR3nt: TGTGCCAGCAGCCTTCTAGCGGGAGGTTGGACAGATACGCAGTATTTT
CDR3aa: CASSLLAGGWTDTQYF

v_gene: TRBV30
j_gene: TRBJ1-2
d_gene: .
abundance: .
len: 13
CDR3nt: TGTGCCTGGGCCCCCGGCGGGGTCCATGGCTACACCTTC
CDR3aa: CAWAPGGVHGYTF

v_gene: TRBV11-2
j_gene: TRBJ1-2
d_gene: .
abundance: .
len: 15
CDR3nt: TGTGCCAGCAGCTTATCCCCTGACAGGATCTATGGCTACACCTTC
CDR3aa: CASSLSPDRIYGYTF

v_gene: TRBV4-1
j_gene: TRBJ2-7
d_gene: TRBD1
abundance: .
len: 16
CDR3nt: TGCGCCAGCAGCGACCCACCGACAGGGGACTCCTACGAGCAGTACTTC
CDR3aa: CASSDPPTGDSYEQYF

v_gene: TRBV5-1
j_gene: TRBJ2-6
d_gene: TRBD2
abundance: .
len: 18
CDR3nt: TGCGCCAGCAGCCGAACCGGCGCGGGAGACTCTGGGGCCAACGTCCTGACTTTC
CDR3aa: CASSRTGAGDSGANVLTF

v_gene: TRBV9
j_gene: TRBJ1-5
d_gene: TRBD1
abundance: once
len: 13
CDR3nt: TGTGCCAGCAGCGGACAGGGCGGCCAGCCCCAGCATTTT
CDR3aa: CASSGQGGQPQHF

v_gene: TRBV5-5
j_gene: TRBJ2-7
d_gene: .
abundance: .
len: 12
CDR3nt: TGTGCCAGCAGCTACCAGGGTAACGAGCAGTACTTC
CDR3aa: CASSYQGNEQYF

v_gene: TRBV14
j_gene: TRBJ2-1
d_gene: .
abundance: .
len: 15
CDR3nt: TGTGCCAGTAGATTGGAGGCCCTCTCCTACAATGAGCAGTTCTTC
CDR3aa: CASRLEALSYNEQFF

v_gene: TRBV28
j_gene: TRBJ1-5
d_gene: .
abundance: .
len: 16
CDR3nt: TGTGCCAGCAGTTCTTCCGGGAAGGTGACCAATCAGCCCCAGCATTTT
CDR3aa: CASSSSGKVTNQPQHF

v_gene: TRBV6-5
j_gene: TRBJ2-2
d_gene: TRBD1
abundance: .
len: 15
CDR3nt: TGTGCCAGCAGTTACGGACGACAGGGCGCCGGGGAGCTGTTTTTT
CDR3aa: CASSYGRQGAGELFF

v_gene: TRBV10-3
j_gene: TRBJ2-6
d_gene: TRBD2
abundance: .
len: 16
CDR3nt: TGTGCCATCAGTGACCCGGGGGGCTCTGGGGCCAACGTCCTGACTTTC
CDR3aa: CAISDPGGSGANVLTF

v_gene: TRBV10-3
j_gene: TRBJ1-1
d_gene: TRBD1
abundance: .
len: 13
CDR3nt: TGTGCCAGCGAGACAGGGGCCGGCACTGAAGCTTTCTTT
CDR3aa: CASETGAGTEAFF

v_gene: TRBV4-1
j_gene: TRBJ1-2
d_gene: TRBD1
abundance: .
len: 15
CDR3nt: TGCGCCAGCAGCCAGGAGAGACAGGGGAGCTATGGCTACACCTTC
CDR3aa: CASSQERQGSYGYTF

v_gene: TRBV19
j_gene: TRBJ2-2
d_gene: .
abundance: .
len: 15
CDR3nt: TGTGCCAGTAGGAGGATGGAGGGAAACACCGGGGAGCTGTTTTTT
CDR3aa: CASRRMEGNTGELFF

v_gene: TRBV14
j_gene: TRBJ1-1
d_gene: TRBD1
abundance: once
len: 16
CDR3nt: TGTGCCAGCAGCCCGAAAACAGGGGGCGATTACACTGAAGCTTTCTTT
CDR3aa: CASSPKTGGDYTEAFF

v_gene: TRBV18
j_gene: TRBJ2-7
d_gene: TRBD1
abundance: .
len: 14
CDR3nt: TGTGCCAGCTCAGCGGACAGGGGGATCCGCGAGCAGTACTTC
CDR3aa: CASSADRGIREQYF

v_gene: TRBV19
j_gene: TRBJ2-7
d_gene: .
abundance: .
len: 15
CDR3nt: TGTGCCAGTAGTATAGAAGCAGGCCTTCCCTACGAGCAGTACTTC
CDR3aa: CASSIEAGLPYEQYF

v_gene: TRBV6-5
j_gene: TRBJ2-7
d_gene: TRBD2
abundance: .
len: 15
CDR3nt: TGTGCCAGCAGTTCCCTCAGCGGGAGCTCCTACGAGCAGTACTTC
CDR3aa: CASSSLSGSSYEQYF

v_gene: TRBV13
j_gene: TRBJ1-5
d_gene: .
abundance: .
len: 13
CDR3nt: TGTGCCAGCAGCTTAGGTGGGAGACAGCCCCAGCATTTT
CDR3aa: CASSLGGRQPQHF

v_gene: TRBV4-1
j_gene: TRBJ2-1
d_gene: TRBD2
abundance: .
len: 16
CDR3nt: TGCGCCAGCAGCCAACCTACTAGCGGGAGGAGAAATGAGCAGTTCTTC
CDR3aa: CASSQPTSGRRNEQFF

v_gene: TRBV28
j_gene: TRBJ2-7
d_gene: .
abundance: once
len: 15
CDR3nt: TGTGCCAGCAGTTTTGGGACACTGGGCTCCTACGAGCAGTACTTC
CDR3aa: CASSFGTLGSYEQYF

v_gene: TRBV18
j_gene: TRBJ1-5
d_gene: .
abundance: .
len: 15
CDR3nt: TGTGCCAGCTCCCCCTTCGACAGCCGAGCGGGGCCCCAGCATTTT
CDR3aa: CASSPFDSRAGPQHF

v_gene: TRBV6-1
j_gene: TRBJ2-2
d_gene: TRBD1
abundance: .
len: 15
CDR3nt: TGTGCCAGCAGTGACGGCGGGACAGGGGCCGGGGAGCTGTTTTTT
CDR3aa: CASSDGGTGAGELFF

v_gene: TRBV7-3
j_gene: TRBJ2-1
d_gene: TRBD2
abundance: .
len: 15
CDR3nt: TGTGCCAGCAGCTTACAAGCGGGAGACCACAATGAGCAGTTCTTC
CDR3aa: CASSLQAGDHNEQFF

v_gene: TRBV19
j_gene: TRBJ1-2
d_gene: TRBD1
abundance: .
len: 15
CDR3nt: TGTGCCAGTAGTATCTCCCGGACAGGGAGATATGGCTACACCTTC
CDR3aa: CASSISRTGRYGYTF

v_gene: TRBV2
j_gene: TRBJ2-2
d_gene: .
abundance: .
len: 14
CDR3nt: TGTGCCAGCAGTGCCAGGACAGCAATCGGGGAGCTGTTTTTT
CDR3aa: CASSARTAIGELFF

v_gene: TRBV7-6
j_gene: TRBJ2-7
d_gene: .
abundance: .
len: 15
CDR3nt: TGTGCCAGCAGCTCACGCCCCGGGGATTCCTACGAGCAGTACTTC
CDR3aa: CASSSRPGDSYEQYF

v_gene: TRBV28
j_gene: TRBJ2-7
d_gene: TRBD1
abundance: .
len: 14
CDR3nt: TGTGCCAGCAGGAATCCGACAGGGTCGAACGAGCAGTACTTC
CDR3aa: CASRNPTGSNEQYF

v_gene: TRBV10-2
j_gene: TRBJ2-4
d_gene: TRBD2
abundance: .
len: 15
CDR3nt: TGCGCCAGCAGCGCAGGTCTAGCGGGGGAAAACATTCAGTACTTC
CDR3aa: CASSAGLAGENIQYF

v_gene: TRBV5-1
j_gene: TRBJ1-2
d_gene: .
abundance: .
len: 12
CDR3nt: TGCGCCAGCAGCTATTACAGGGACGGCTACACCTTC
CDR3aa: CASSYYRDGYTF

v_gene: TRBV6-5
j_gene: TRBJ1-1
d_gene: TRBD1
abundance: .
len: 15
CDR3nt: TGTGCCAGCAGTTCGACAGGGGGCGGGAACACTGAAGCTTTCTTT
CDR3aa: CASSSTGGGNTEAFF

v_gene: TRBV6-6
j_gene: TRBJ1-5
d_gene: .
abundance: .
len: 15
CDR3nt: TGTGCCAGCAGGAAAAGAACAGGGAGCAATCAGCCCCAGCATTTT
CDR3aa: CASRKRTGSNQPQHF

v_gene: TRBV6-5
j_gene: TRBJ1-4
d_gene: .
abundance: .
len: 14
CDR3nt: TGTGCCAGCAGTAGGACAGCAACTAATGAAAAACTGTTTTTT
CDR3aa: CASSRTATNEKLFF

v_gene: TRBV27
j_gene: TRBJ1-2
d_gene: .
abundance: few
len: 13
CDR3nt: TGTGCCAGCAGCTCAACAGGGATCGGTGGCTACACCTTC
CDR3aa: CASSSTGIGGYTF

v_gene: TRBV7-2
j_gene: TRBJ1-4
d_gene: TRBD1
abundance: .
len: 16
CDR3nt: TGTGCCAGCAGCTCCTTCGGACAGGCCACTAATGAAAAACTGTTTTTT
CDR3aa: CASSSFGQATNEKLFF

v_gene: TRBV5-1
j_gene: TRBJ2-3
d_gene: TRBD2
abundance: .
len: 15
CDR3nt: TGCGCCAGCAGCCCCGCAGCGGGAGGGCCAGATACGCAGTATTTT
CDR3aa: CASSPAAGGPDTQYF

v_gene: TRBV6-5
j_gene: TRBJ1-2
d_gene: .
abundance: .
len: 15
CDR3nt: TGTGCCAGCAGTTACAGCAGCCCGCGGGAGTATGGCTACACCTTC
CDR3aa: CASSYSSPREYGYTF

v_gene: TRBV4-1
j_gene: TRBJ1-1
d_gene: .
abundance: .
len: 14
CDR3nt: TGCGCCAGCAGCCAAGGGTGGGGGGACACTGAAGCTTTCTTT
CDR3aa: CASSQGWGDTEAFF

v_gene: TRBV5-1
j_gene: TRBJ1-2
d_gene: .
abundance: .
len: 19
CDR3nt: TGCGCCAGCAGCTTGGATCCGTACGGCGGAATACCAAGCGATTATGGCTACACCTTC
CDR3aa: CASSLDPYGGIPSDYGYTF

v_gene: TRBV5-6
j_gene: TRBJ1-2
d_gene: .
abundance: .
len: 15
CDR3nt: TGTGCCAGCAGCTTGCAGGGACATACTAACTATGGCTACACCTTC
CDR3aa: CASSLQGHTNYGYTF

v_gene: TRBV7-9
j_gene: TRBJ2-1
d_gene: TRBD2
abundance: .
len: 15
CDR3nt: TGTGCCAGCAGCTTAGATAGCGGGAGATTGAATGAGCAGTTCTTC
CDR3aa: CASSLDSGRLNEQFF

v_gene: TRBV7-9
j_gene: TRBJ2-5
d_gene: .
abundance: .
len: 14
CDR3nt: TGTGCCAGCACCGCCTGGGGGCGGAAAGAGACCCAGTACTTC
CDR3aa: CASTAWGRKETQYF

v_gene: TRBV18
j_gene: TRBJ1-3
d_gene: TRBD1
abundance: once
len: 17
CDR3nt: TGTGCCAGCTCCCCTGTCCCGGGACAGGGTAAAGGAAACACCATATATTTT
CDR3aa: CASSPVPGQGKGNTIYF

v_gene: TRBV19
j_gene: TRBJ1-3
d_gene: .
abundance: .
len: 13
CDR3nt: TGTGCCAGTAGAGGGGGTTCTGGAAACACCATATATTTT
CDR3aa: CASRGGSGNTIYF

v_gene: TRBV7-9
j_gene: TRBJ1-3
d_gene: .
abundance: .
len: 13
CDR3nt: TGTGCCAGCCGGGGGTCTTCGGGAAACACCATATATTTT
CDR3aa: CASRGSSGNTIYF

v_gene: TRBV18
j_gene: TRBJ1-1
d_gene: TRBD1
abundance: .
len: 15
CDR3nt: TGTGCCAGCTCACCGCGGGACAGGTGGGACACTGAAGCTTTCTTT
CDR3aa: CASSPRDRWDTEAFF

v_gene: TRBV10-3
j_gene: TRBJ1-3
d_gene: .
abundance: .
len: 13
CDR3nt: TGTGCCATCAGCCCGGGACACCTCCTTTCCATATATTTT
CDR3aa: CAISPGHLLSIYF

v_gene: TRBV7-9
j_gene: TRBJ2-2
d_gene: TRBD2
abundance: once
len: 15
CDR3nt: TGTGCCAGCACCGGGAGCGGGACGTCCACCGGGGAGCTGTTTTTT
CDR3aa: CASTGSGTSTGELFF

v_gene: TRBV10-3
j_gene: TRBJ2-1
d_gene: TRBD2
abundance: .
len: 14
CDR3nt: TGTGCCATCAGTGCCGGGACTAACCCCAATGAGCAGTTCTTC
CDR3aa: CAISAGTNPNEQFF

v_gene: TRBV28
j_gene: TRBJ2-7
d_gene: TRBD1
abundance: .
len: 12
CDR3nt: TGTGCCAGCACCACAGGGGGTGACGAGCAGTACTTC
CDR3aa: CASTTGGDEQYF

v_gene: TRBV29-1
j_gene: TRBJ1-2
d_gene: TRBD1
abundance: .
len: 12
CDR3nt: TGCAGCGTTGAGCAGGGGGCGGGGGGCTACACCTTC
CDR3aa: CSVEQGAGGYTF

v_gene: TRBV7-9
j_gene: TRBJ2-6
d_gene: TRBD1
abundance: .
len: 18
CDR3nt: TGTGCCAGCAGCTCCGGGACAGGGAGATTCTCTGGGGCCAACGTCCTGACTTTC
CDR3aa: CASSSGTGRFSGANVLTF